Each of the 20 T cell receptor beta chains below was sequenced from the same sample in a study of T-cell reconstitution after alpha-beta-depleted transplantation in children. Unique molecular identifiers were used to barcode this TCRbeta library. TCRdb itself ran the PCR reads through MiXCR, one entry per CDR3 protein. The sample holds 250,000 to 300,000 distinct CDR3 sequences, roughly 9.5% seen once. This specimen consisted of PBMCs from the stem cell graft donor, obtained from the stem cell graft. The receptors here all came from a human donor who donated a stem cell graft to a child with SCID.

The chain is built from TRBV4-2 and TRBJ2-3, with D possibly matching TRBD2 (5 bases). The germline CDR1 and CDR2 sequences are LGHNA and YNFKEQ. CDR3 size: 17 residues. V dropped 1 base and J dropped 0 bases, with 14 bases sitting between them. CDR3 in amino acids: CASSQADTRASTDTQYF. The DNA of the CDR3 is TGTGCCAGCAGCCAAGCTGATACTAGGGCTAGCACAGATACGCAGTATTTT.

This clonotype was recorded many times. The genes are TRBV20-1 and TRBJ2-6; the match to TRBD1 covers 7 bases. Losses at the gene ends were 5 bases for V and 5 bases for J; bases not matched to a gene: 9. The CDR3 is 15 residues long. Per the germline V gene, CDR1 is DFQATT and CDR2 is SNEGSKA (reference sequence). The CDR3 reads CSAPKYRGRANVLTF. The CDR3 region has the DNA TGCAGTGCTCCTAAATACAGGGGTAGGGCCAACGTCCTGACTTTC.

The CDR3 bases are TGTGCCAGCAGCTTTGGGACAGGGATAGAGCCCCTCCACTTT. Translating it yields CASSFGTGIEPLHF. The chain uses TRBV7-9 and TRBJ1-6, with 9 bases that match TRBD1. With 3 bases clipped from V and 13 bases from J, the junction kept 7 bases outside the gene matches. The CDR3 is 14 amino acids. The germline gives CDR1 SEHNR, CDR2 FQNEAQ (reference sequence).

This clonotype has at least ten counts. The chain joins TRBV7-7 to TRBJ2-1; weak D call: TRBD1 (5 bases). CDR3 length: 14 residues. Germline-derived CDR1 and CDR2 are SSHAT and FNYEAQ (reference sequence). V lost 3 bases and J 5 bases, leaving 11 bases between the germline ends. The CDR3 here is CASSFGQGNNEQFF. CDR3 bases: TGTGCCAGCAGCTTTGGCCAGGGAAACAATGAGCAGTTCTTC.

This clonotype was seen only a few times. The chain is built from TRBV2 and TRBJ1-6, with D possibly matching TRBD1 (5 bases). V was shortened by 4 bases and J by 8 bases, with 18 bases between the two germline ends. The CDR3 loop spans 16 amino acids. Germline lookup yields CDR1 SNHLY and CDR2 FYNNEI. This CDR3 is CASSGKKGARDSPLHF. The CDR3 bases are TGTGCCAGCAGTGGAAAAAAAGGGGCAAGGGATTCACCCCTCCACTTT.

There are a few counts of this clonotype. This chain uses TRBV29-1 with TRBJ2-7; 8 positions match TRBD2. The V gene's germline CDR1 is SQVTM and CDR2 ANQGSEA. The CDR3 loop spans 14 amino acids. The ends lost 6 bases at V and 6 bases at J; junction bases unmatched: 13. The CDR3 reads CSVVAGSTSAEQYF. In DNA form, the CDR3 reads TGCAGCGTGGTAGCGGGGTCAACCTCGGCCGAGCAGTACTTC.

V is TRBV3-1 and J is TRBJ2-1; D is possibly TRBD1 (6 bases). The CDR3 has 15 amino acids. Germline assignment: CDR1 LGHDT and CDR2 YNNKEL (reference sequence). Between the trimmed V and J ends, which lost 1 base and 4 bases, there was a span of 11 bases. The CDR3 DNA follows: TGTGCCAGCAGCCAAGTTCAGGGGAATTACAATGAGCAGTTCTTC. It codes for CASSQVQGNYNEQFF.

This rearrangement joins TRBV5-1 to TRBJ2-7; possibly TRBD2 for D (6 bases). V dropped 4 bases and J dropped 0 bases, with 11 bases sitting between them. The V gene's germline CDR1 is SGHRS and CDR2 YFSETQ. The CDR3 has 14 amino acids. CDR3 DNA sequence: TGCGCCAGCAGCCCGGGCGGGACCTCCTACGAGCAGTACTTC. Translating gives CASSPGGTSYEQYF.

J is TRBJ1-4 and V is TRBV20-1; 7 bases line up with TRBD1. Germline V gene lookup returns CDR1 DFQATT and CDR2 SNEGSKA (reference sequence). The CDR3 extends over 13 amino acids. J was trimmed by 4 bases and V by 1 base; bases with no gene match: 0. The CDR3 nucleotides read TGCAGTGCTAGAGCAGGGGGTAATGAAAAACTGTTTTTT. It specifies CSARAGGNEKLFF.

In this sample, this clonotype turned up many times. The gene calls are TRBV12-3 or TRBV12-4 and TRBJ2-1, with 14 bases lining up with TRBD2. The CDR3 sequence is 15 residues long. V gave up 7 bases and J gave up 5 bases; unmatched junction bases: 4. The CDR3 is CASIRTSGGHNEQFF. The CDR3 DNA reads as TGTGCCAGCATTAGGACTAGCGGGGGGCACAATGAGCAGTTCTTC.

J is TRBJ2-5 and V is TRBV5-1; 9 bases are a match to TRBD2. This CDR3 region has 15 residues. Per germline, CDR1 SGHRS and CDR2 YFSETQ. With V trimmed by 0 bases and J by 3 bases, 3 bases remained unmatched. CDR3 in amino acids: CASSLGLAGKETQYF. In nucleotides, the CDR3 is TGCGCCAGCAGCTTGGGGCTAGCGGGGAAAGAGACCCAGTACTTC. Full variable domain (missing parts from reference TRBV5-1 and TRBJ2-5): KAGVTQTPRYLIKTRGQQVTLSCSPISGHRSVSWYQQTPGQGLQFLFEYFSETQRNKGNFPGRFSGRQFSNSRSEMNVSTLELGDSALYLCASSLGLAGKETQYFGPGTRLLVL.

This clonotype came up many times. The V gene is TRBV10-1, the J gene TRBJ2-5; D not resolved. Germline V gives CDR1 WNHNN, CDR2 SYGVQD (reference sequence). CDR3 length: 11 residues. V was clipped by 5 bases and J by 4 bases, with 5 bases between them. DNA of the CDR3: TGCGCCAGCAGTACGGGAGAGACCCAGTACTTC. The encoded protein is CASSTGETQYF.

In this sample, this clonotype turned up a few times. The chain joins TRBV27 to TRBJ2-7, with D perhaps matching TRBD1 or TRBD2 (6 bases each). V lost 5 bases and J 2 bases, leaving 13 bases between the germline ends. This CDR3 spans 14 amino acids. The germline CDR1 and CDR2 sequences are MNHEY and SMNVEV (reference sequence). The CDR3 nucleotides read TGTGCCAGCAGTCCCTACAGGGAGGCCTACGAGCAGTACTTC. Protein sequence: CASSPYREAYEQYF.

The sample holds a few counts of this clonotype. V and J are TRBV5-8 and TRBJ2-1, with D perhaps TRBD1 (5 bases). CDR1 and CDR2 (germline): SGHTS, YDEGEE. V was shortened by 7 bases and J by 1 base, with 15 bases between the two germline ends. The CDR3 has 15 residues. CDR3 sequence: CASPKEAGSYNEQFF. In DNA, the CDR3 is TGTGCCAGCCCGAAAGAGGCAGGGTCCTACAATGAGCAGTTCTTC.

The chain recombines TRBV12-3 or TRBV12-4 with TRBJ2-7; D is possibly TRBD1 (6 bases). The CDR3 length is 16 residues. V was cut by 0 bases and J by 5 bases, with 17 bases left in between. The CDR3 spells CASSLAQFGRDNEQYF. CDR3 in DNA: TGTGCCAGCAGTTTAGCGCAGTTTGGCAGGGACAACGAGCAGTACTTC.

This clonotype was observed many times. The rearrangement joins TRBV6-1 to TRBJ2-7, with TRBD2 as a possible D gene (6 bases). Germline CDR1 and CDR2: MNHNS and SASEGT. There are 14 residues in the CDR3. Trimming left V 7 bases short and J 0 bases short, with 13 bases between. CDR3 in amino acids: CASTRAGYSYEQYF. The CDR3 nucleotides are TGTGCCAGCACTCGCGCGGGATACTCCTACGAGCAGTACTTC.

This clonotype was detected only a few times. The chain combines TRBV3-1 with TRBJ2-7, with unresolved D. The CDR3 is 12 amino acids. The V gene's germline CDR1 is LGHDT and CDR2 YNNKEL (reference sequence). V lost 4 bases and J 3 bases, leaving 7 bases between the germline ends. CDR3 sequence (DNA): TGTGCCAGCAGCCTTACCAACTACGAGCAGTACTTC. Its translation is CASSLTNYEQYF.

V and J are TRBV5-1 and TRBJ2-2, with D possibly being TRBD2 (5 bases). This CDR3 contains 17 residues. Trimming cost V 0 bases and J 4 bases, with 16 bases left between them. Germline V lookup: CDR1 SGHRS, CDR2 YFSETQ. This chain's CDR3 is CASSLETGTLFTGELFF. CDR3 sequence (DNA): TGCGCCAGCAGCTTGGAGACGGGAACCCTTTTCACCGGGGAGCTGTTTTTT.

This clonotype turned up a few times. V and J are TRBV7-2 and TRBJ2-7; D remains ambiguous. The germline CDR1 and CDR2 sequences are SGHTA and FQGNSA. V lost 5 bases, J lost 2 bases, and 10 bases lay in between. CDR3 length: 13 amino acids. This CDR3 reads CASSPPHTYEQYF. The CDR3 DNA reads as TGTGCCAGCAGCCCCCCGCACACCTACGAGCAGTACTTC.

The rearrangement uses TRBV27 and TRBJ1-2; 7 bases agree with TRBD1. CDR1 and CDR2 from the germline V gene are MNHEY and SMNVEV (reference sequence). With V trimmed by 3 bases and J by 8 bases, 6 bases remained unmatched. The length of the CDR3 is 13 residues. The CDR3 DNA is TGTGCCAGCAGTTTTAAGGGGGCGGGCGGCTACACCTTC. Encoded protein: CASSFKGAGGYTF.